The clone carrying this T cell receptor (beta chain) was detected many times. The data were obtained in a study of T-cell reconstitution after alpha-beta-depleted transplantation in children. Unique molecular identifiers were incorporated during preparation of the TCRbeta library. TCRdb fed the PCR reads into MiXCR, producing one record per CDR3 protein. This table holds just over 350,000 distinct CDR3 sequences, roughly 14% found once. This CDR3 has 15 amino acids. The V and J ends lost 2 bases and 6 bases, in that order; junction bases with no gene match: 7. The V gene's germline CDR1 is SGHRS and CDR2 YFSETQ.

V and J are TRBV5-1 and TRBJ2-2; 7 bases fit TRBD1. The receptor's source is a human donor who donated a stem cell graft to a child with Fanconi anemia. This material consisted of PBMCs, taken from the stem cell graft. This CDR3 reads CASSLRTGSSGELFF. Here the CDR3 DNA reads TGCGCCAGCAGCTTACGGACAGGATCCTCCGGGGAGCTGTTTTTT. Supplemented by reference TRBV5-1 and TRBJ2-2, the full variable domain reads KAGVTQTPRYLIKTRGQQVTLSCSPISGHRSVSWYQQTPGQGLQFLFEYFSETQRNKGNFPGRFSGRQFSNSRSEMNVSTLELGDSALYLCASSLRTGSSGELFFGEGSRLTVL.